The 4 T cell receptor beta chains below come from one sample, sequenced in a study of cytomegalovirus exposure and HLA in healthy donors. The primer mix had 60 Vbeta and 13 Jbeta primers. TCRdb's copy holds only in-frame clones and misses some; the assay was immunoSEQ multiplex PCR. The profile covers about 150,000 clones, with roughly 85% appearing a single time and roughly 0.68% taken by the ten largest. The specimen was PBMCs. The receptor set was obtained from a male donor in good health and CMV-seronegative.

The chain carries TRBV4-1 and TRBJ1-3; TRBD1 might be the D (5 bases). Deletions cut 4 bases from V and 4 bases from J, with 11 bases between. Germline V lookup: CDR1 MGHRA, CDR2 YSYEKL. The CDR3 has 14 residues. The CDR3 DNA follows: TGCGCCAGCAGCCGGGGAGGGGAAGGAAACACCATATATTTT. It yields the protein CASSRGGEGNTIYF.

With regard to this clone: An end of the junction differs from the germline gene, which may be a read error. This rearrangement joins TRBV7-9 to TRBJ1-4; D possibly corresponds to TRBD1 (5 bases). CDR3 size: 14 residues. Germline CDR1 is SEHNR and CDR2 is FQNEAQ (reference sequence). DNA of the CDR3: TGTTCCAGCAGCTTAAGACAGTCTAATGAAAAACTGTTTTTT. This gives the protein CSSSLRQSNEKLFF.

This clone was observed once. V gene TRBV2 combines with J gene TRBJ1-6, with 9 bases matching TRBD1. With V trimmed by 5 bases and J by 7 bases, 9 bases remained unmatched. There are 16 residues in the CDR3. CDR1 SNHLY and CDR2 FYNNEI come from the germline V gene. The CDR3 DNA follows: TGTGCCAGCAGTTACCGGACAGGGGAGGGAAATTCACCCCTCCACTTT. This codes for CASSYRTGEGNSPLHF.

The CDR3 loop is CASSHPTGIYGYTF. The CDR3 bases are TGTGCCAGCAGCCACCCGACAGGGATCTATGGCTACACCTTC. V gene TRBV5-6 combines with J gene TRBJ1-2; TRBD1 matches 7 bases. The CDR3 covers 14 residues. With 4 bases clipped from V and 4 bases from J, the junction kept 7 bases outside the gene matches. Germline V CDR1 and CDR2: SGHDT, YYEEEE.